This entry is about one TCR beta chain. Using RNA template, CDR3s of TCR alpha and beta were amplified with iRepertoire arm-PCR. TCRdb itself ran the multiplex PCR reads through MiXCR, one entry per CDR3 protein. The sample lists about 400,000 distinct CDR3 sequences; roughly two fifths were seen once. The trim removed 8 bases at V and 2 bases at J, leaving 12 bases unmatched. Germline-derived CDR1 and CDR2 are MNHEY and SMNVEV (reference sequence). The CDR3 is 15 amino acids. The data were taken from a study of glioma-infiltrating T cells. This receptor was identified in a human donor with low-grade glioma or glioblastoma, undergoing nonglioma brain surgery, or in good health (not recorded which). The sequenced sample consisted of glioma tissue, nonneoplastic brain tissue, or PBMCs (not recorded which). The chain carries TRBV27 and TRBJ2-7, with 7 bases matching TRBD2. The CDR3 loop is CASGWTRRRAYEQYF. DNA of the CDR3: TGTGCCAGCGGATGGACTAGGCGGCGAGCCTACGAGCAGTACTTC.